This entry features one T cell receptor beta chain sequence. Its antigen is still unknown. CDR1 SGHRS and CDR2 YFSETQ come from the germline V gene. The CDR3 sequence is 12 residues long. V lost 4 bases and J 8 bases, leaving 12 bases between the germline ends. The validation cohort, a group of over a hundred subjects, included the donors and was separate from the approximately 680-subject first cohort. Assay: immunoSEQ multiplex PCR; the TCRdb copy retains only in-frame clones and omits some. The repertoire holds approximately 260,000 clones, with 80% to 90% as singletons. The record originates from a study of cytomegalovirus exposure and HLA in healthy donors. General study results and limits: Three CMV-associated chains were confirmed in vitro to be specific for CMV antigens.

Sequenced material: PBMCs. The TCR sequence derives from a woman between 18 and 30 years old in good health and CMV-seronegative. This chain uses TRBV5-1 with TRBJ1-1; maybe TRBD1 (6 bases). The CDR3, as DNA: TGCGCCAGCAGCCTATCCGGGACAGAAGCTTTCTTT. Protein sequence: CASSLSGTEAFF. The full variable domain, rest sourced from reference TRBV5-1 and TRBJ1-1, is KAGVTQTPRYLIKTRGQQVTLSCSPISGHRSVSWYQQTPGQGLQFLFEYFSETQRNKGNFPGRFSGRQFSNSRSEMNVSTLELGDSALYLCASSLSGTEAFFGQGTRLTVV.